This T cell receptor beta chain appears in the sequencing data of a study of blood T cell repertoires in COVID-19 (dated by TCRdb to the early 2020s). Study-wide context: Collaborator samples came from the United States, Italy and Spain and covered acute and convalescent phases of COVID-19. The prospective study material was composed of cDNA or gDNA derived from T cells, B-cell-depleted T cells, or PBMCs. The dataset comprised deeply sampled blood TCRbeta repertoires from subjects exposed to, actively infected with, or recovered from COVID-19. The repertoires were made available in a free public database intended to serve as a resource for research on the immune response to SARS-CoV-2. Samples came from the ongoing ImmuneRACE study (first 160 participants) plus 1,254 subjects from 6 global collaborators. A de-identified subject ID, COVID-19 status, age in years and sex were almost always included in the sample metadata. Where HLA class I and class II types were available, the types were taken from metadata supplied by the sample provider, not from assay-based typing. Results the study describes overall, beyond this receptor: The amount of clinical and demographic metadata varied by source and participant and was provided uncurated.

TCRbeta CDR3 regions were amplified from genomic DNA using the immunoSEQ Assay, a bias-controlled multiplex PCR. The authors' analysis ran thus. Within the assay, amplification of reference gene primers was used to estimate how many nucleated cells each sample contained. To quantify the absolute abundance of each unique TCRbeta CDR3 rearrangement, sequence reads were collapsed and filtered. For each sample, productive Simpson clonality was calculated by taking the square root of Simpson's diversity index across productive rearrangements. TCRdb provides this immuneACCESS table in a form limited to in-frame rearrangements. Some clones are lacking; in checked studies, under half of them reflect an unresolved V gene, and why the rest are absent is not known. V and J calls and clone size are as listed in that table; D and trimming were resolved from the DNA. The table for this sample lists tens of thousands of clones; around 85% of them were counted only once. The top ten constitute approximately 5% of the sample.

Whole blood was collected in K2EDTA tubes by collaborating institutions according to the institutions' own protocols. For TCRbeta analysis, collaborators shipped samples as frozen whole blood, isolated PBMCs, or DNA extracted from either of those sample types. A note on this clone: Its antigen is unknown. No much larger clone is present one base from it, and per-base qualities are unavailable.

Taken from the germline V gene (reference sequence), the CDR1 and CDR2 loops are LNHNV and YYDKDF. Trimming takes 3 bases from V and 4 bases from J, and the germline ends sit 21 bases apart. Including cysteine and phenylalanine, the CDR3 has 17 amino acids. Left in the record is the CDR3 DNA by itself, 51 bases read in frame from the first base. This sequence uses TRBV15 and TRBJ1-1; a weak D assignment points to TRBD1 (5 bases agree). Sequenced: peripheral blood. The source of this sequence is a man between 65 and 80 years old with acute or convalescent COVID-19. The base sequence is TGTGCCACCAGCAGTAGCTGGGGCAGGTCGAGGTTCACTGAAGCTTTCTTT. This gives the protein CATSSSWGRSRFTEAFF.